The 18 T cell receptor beta chains listed next were all sequenced from one sample in a study of OX40 agonist ivuxolimab in advanced cancers. Sequenced by immunoSEQ multiplex PCR; TCRdb stores in-frame clones only, minus some. The sample has around 84,000 clones; 85% to 95% are singletons. The sample consisted of CD4+ or CD8+ T cells sorted from blood, taken in a trial of the OX40 agonist ivuxolimab. These receptors all stem from an adult with an advanced solid tumor such as melanoma, head and neck, liver or kidney cancer.

The V and J genes are TRBV28 and TRBJ1-1, with a weak D call TRBD1 (5 bases). With 5 bases removed from V and 0 bases from J, the gap between germline ends came to 13 bases. Germline CDR1 and CDR2: MDHEN and SYDVKM. The CDR3 length is 15 residues. CDR3 sequence reads: CASSQSQGMNTEAFF. The CDR3 region has the DNA TGTGCCAGCAGTCAGTCTCAGGGTATGAACACTGAAGCTTTCTTT.

This clone was recorded a few times. V gene TRBV27 combines with J gene TRBJ2-1; unclear D gene. Trimming stripped 5 bases from V and 4 bases from J, with 12 bases between. Per germline, CDR1 MNHEY and CDR2 SMNVEV (reference sequence). The CDR3 sequence is 14 residues long. The CDR3: CASSGLGYYNEQFF. CDR3 nucleotide sequence: TGTGCCAGCAGTGGGCTGGGCTATTACAATGAGCAGTTCTTC.

The chain is built from TRBV19 and TRBJ2-7, with TRBD1 matching over 8 bases. Germline lookup yields CDR1 LNHDA and CDR2 SQIVND (reference sequence). This CDR3 is built from 13 residues. The J segment lost 3 bases and the V segment lost 4 bases, leaving 2 bases of the junction unmatched. The DNA for the CDR3 is TGTGCCAGTAGTACTGGGACAGGCTACGAGCAGTACTTC. Translated, it gives CASSTGTGYEQYF. The whole variable domain, filled in from reference TRBV19 and TRBJ2-7, reads DGGITQSPKYLFRKEGQNVTLSCEQNLNHDAMYWYRQDPGQGLRLIYYSQIVNDFQKGDIAEGYSVSREKKESFPLTVTSAQKNPTAFYLCASSTGTGYEQYFGPGTRLTVT.

The chain employs TRBV9 and TRBJ2-3, with D possibly TRBD1 on 6 matching bases. The V end lost 2 bases, the J end lost 6 bases, and 19 bases lay between the germline ends. Germline-derived CDR1 and CDR2 are SGDLS and YYNGEE. This CDR3 is built from 16 residues. CDR3 loop: CASSVFSGQNGDTQYF. CDR3 nucleotide sequence: TGTGCCAGCAGCGTTTTCTCCGGACAGAATGGGGATACGCAGTATTTT.

This chain joins TRBV9 and TRBJ1-1, with 9 bases identical to TRBD1. J gave up 6 bases and V 4 bases, and 10 bases lay outside the gene matches. The CDR3 extends over 15 amino acids. In germline, CDR1 is SGDLS, CDR2 YYNGEE. The CDR3 nucleotides are TGTGCCAGCAGCTCTCAACAGGGGGCGCGCTCTGAAGCTTTCTTT. This encodes CASSSQQGARSEAFF.

The genes are TRBV4-3 and TRBJ2-1; TRBD2 might be the D (6 bases). The V gene's germline CDR1 is LGHNA and CDR2 YSLEER. The CDR3 length is 15 residues. Deletions cut 1 base from V and 4 bases from J, with 11 bases between. CDR3: CASSQGSAGYNEQFF. CDR3 sequence (DNA): TGCGCCAGCAGCCAAGGTTCAGCGGGTTACAATGAGCAGTTCTTC.

The chain combines TRBV7-2 with TRBJ2-3; 8 bases fit TRBD2. Germline assignment: CDR1 SGHTA and CDR2 FQGNSA. The CDR3 sequence is 17 residues long. V was clipped by 5 bases and J by 2 bases; unmatched bases: 12. DNA of the CDR3: TGTGCCAGCAGCCAGATCCTAGCGGGCTACAACACAGATACGCAGTATTTT. Residues: CASSQILAGYNTDTQYF.

The genes are TRBV7-8 and TRBJ1-2; D is possibly TRBD1 (6 bases). CDR3 length: 15 amino acids. V shed 0 bases and J shed 2 bases, with 10 bases lying between them. CDR1 and CDR2 from the germline V gene are SGHVS and FQNEAQ. The CDR3 sequence is CASSLAPGANYGYTF. DNA for the CDR3: TGTGCCAGCAGCTTAGCGCCAGGGGCGAACTATGGCTACACCTTC.

The V call is TRBV2, the J call TRBJ1-2; weak D call: TRBD1 (5 bases). The CDR3 runs to 18 residues. V shed 0 bases and J shed 4 bases, with 21 bases lying between them. Germline CDR1 and CDR2: SNHLY and FYNNEI. The CDR3 region is CASSEALSGRDLRYGYTF. CDR3 bases: TGTGCCAGCAGTGAAGCGCTTTCAGGGAGGGATCTCCGCTATGGCTACACCTTC.

This sequence joins TRBV4-2 and TRBJ2-5; D gene unclear. Germline-derived CDR1 and CDR2 are LGHNA and YNFKEQ. The CDR3 contains 13 residues. V was cut by 1 base and J by 5 bases, with 8 bases left in between. CDR3: CASSQGFGETQYF. As DNA, the CDR3 is TGTGCCAGCAGCCAAGGGTTTGGGGAGACCCAGTACTTC.

This clone came up once. J is TRBJ2-5 and V is TRBV14, with 7 nucleotides matching TRBD2. CDR1 and CDR2 (germline): SGHDN, FVKESK. The CDR3 has 16 residues. V was clipped by 1 base and J by 4 bases; unmatched bases: 9. CDR3 sequence (DNA): TGTGCCAGCAGCCAAGTGGGCCTAGCGGTCGGAGAGACCCAGTACTTC. This translates into CASSQVGLAVGETQYF. The whole variable domain, remainder taken from reference TRBV14 and TRBJ2-5, is EAGVTQFPSHSVIEKGQTVTLRCDPISGHDNLYWYRRVMGKEIKFLLHFVKESKQDESGMPNNRFLAERTGGTYSTLKVQPAELEDSGVYFCASSQVGLAVGETQYFGPGTRLLVL.

The chain couples TRBV20-1 to TRBJ2-5; 10 positions match TRBD2. CDR1 is DFQATT, CDR2 SNEGSKA, per germline (reference sequence). The CDR3 has 11 amino acids. The trim removed 2 bases at V and 13 bases at J, leaving 4 bases unmatched. CDR3 in DNA: TGCAGTGCTAGACTAGCGGGAGTCCCGTACTTC. It encodes CSARLAGVPYF.

This clone was observed once. The genes are TRBV7-9 and TRBJ2-7; no reliable D call. CDR3 length: 12 amino acids. Germline V gene lookup returns CDR1 SEHNR and CDR2 FQNEAQ (reference sequence). Trimming shortened V by 3 bases and J by 5 bases, and 8 bases separated the two germline ends. The CDR3 DNA reads TGTGCCAGCAGCTTCTTGGCCCACGAGCAGTACTTC. It specifies CASSFLAHEQYF. Full variable domain (remainder filled in from reference TRBV7-9 and TRBJ2-7): DTGVSQNPRHKITKRGQNVTFRCDPISEHNRLYWYRQTLGQGPEFLTYFQNEAQLEKSRLLSDRFSAERPKGSFSTLEIQRTEQGDSAMYLCASSFLAHEQYFGPGTRLTVT.

This clone was seen a single time. The V gene is TRBV9, the J gene TRBJ2-3, with D possibly being TRBD1 (7 bases). The CDR3 length is 14 residues. Deletions cut 0 bases from V and 5 bases from J, with 10 bases between. From germline, CDR1 is SGDLS and CDR2 YYNGEE. CDR3 sequence: CASSVAGDRDTQYF. The CDR3 DNA reads as TGTGCCAGCAGCGTAGCGGGGGACAGAGATACGCAGTATTTT.

The rearrangement uses TRBV9 and TRBJ1-2; no clear D. V was cut by 0 bases and J by 1 base, with 10 bases left in between. This CDR3 spans 15 amino acids. Germline V gives CDR1 SGDLS, CDR2 YYNGEE. The CDR3 protein is CASSVAVVGNYGYTF. CDR3 DNA sequence: TGTGCCAGCAGCGTAGCCGTCGTGGGTAACTATGGCTACACCTTC. Full variable domain (rest looked up from reference TRBV9 and TRBJ1-2): DSGVTQTPKHLITATGQRVTLRCSPRSGDLSVYWYQQSLDQGLQFLIQYYNGEERAKGNILERFSAQQFPDLHSELNLSSLELGDSALYFCASSVAVVGNYGYTFGSGTRLTVV.

This sequence joins TRBV4-1 and TRBJ1-2, with a possible D match to TRBD1 (5 bases). The CDR3 totals 14 residues. Germline V gene sequence: CDR1 MGHRA, CDR2 YSYEKL. The V end lost 0 bases, the J end lost 4 bases, and 9 bases lay between the germline ends. CDR3 amino acids: CASSQDRQFYGYTF. CDR3 nucleotide sequence: TGCGCCAGCAGCCAAGATAGACAGTTCTATGGCTACACCTTC.

V gene TRBV30 combines with J gene TRBJ2-3, with 11 bases aligning to TRBD2. V gave up 7 bases and J gave up 1 base; unmatched junction bases: 7. This CDR3 comprises 15 residues. Germline loops: CDR1 GTSNPN, CDR2 SVGIG (reference sequence). The CDR3 coding sequence is TGTGCCTACGCAATAGCGGGAGGGGGCACAGATACGCAGTATTTT. The encoded protein is CAYAIAGGGTDTQYF.

CDR3 DNA sequence: TGTGCCATTCACTCTGGAAACACCATATATTTT. Amino acids: CAIHSGNTIYF. This sequence joins TRBV10-3 and TRBJ1-3; D remains ambiguous. Germline CDR1 reads ENHRY; CDR2 reads SYGVKD. CDR3 length equals 11 residues. The ends were cut back, 9 bases at V and 0 bases at J, with 3 bases in the middle.